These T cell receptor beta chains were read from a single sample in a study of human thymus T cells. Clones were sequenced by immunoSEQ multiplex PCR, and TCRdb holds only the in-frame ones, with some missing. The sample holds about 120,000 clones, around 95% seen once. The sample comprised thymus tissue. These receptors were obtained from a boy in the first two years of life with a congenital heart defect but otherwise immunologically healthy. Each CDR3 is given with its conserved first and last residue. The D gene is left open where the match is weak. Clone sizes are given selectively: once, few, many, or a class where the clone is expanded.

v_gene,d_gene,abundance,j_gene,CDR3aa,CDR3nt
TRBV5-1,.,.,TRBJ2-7,CASSGEDGVEAYEQYF,TGCGCCAGCAGCGGGGAGGACGGGGTCGAGGCCTACGAGCAGTACTTC
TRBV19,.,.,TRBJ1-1,CASSIRRGTEAFF,TGTGCCAGTAGTATAAGGCGAGGGACTGAAGCTTTCTTT
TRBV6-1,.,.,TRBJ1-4,CASRGGRPNEKLFF,TGTGCCAGCAGGGGGGGACGGCCTAATGAAAAACTGTTTTTT
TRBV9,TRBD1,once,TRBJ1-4,CASSSRWGTGGEKLFF,TGTGCCAGCAGCTCCCGGTGGGGGACAGGGGGAGAAAAACTGTTTTTT
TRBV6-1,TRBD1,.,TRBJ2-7,CASGMTGQFYEQYF,TGTGCCAGCGGGATGACAGGGCAATTCTACGAGCAGTACTTC
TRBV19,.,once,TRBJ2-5,CASSIVLDSVKTQYF,TGTGCCAGTAGTATAGTGTTAGACTCGGTAAAGACCCAGTACTTC
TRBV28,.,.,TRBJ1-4,CASSHSRKEKLFF,TGTGCCAGCAGTCACTCCAGGAAAGAAAAACTGTTTTTT
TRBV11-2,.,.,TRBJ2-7,CASSLDRRIPSDRQYF,TGTGCCAGCAGCTTAGATCGAAGGATACCCTCAGACAGGCAGTACTTC
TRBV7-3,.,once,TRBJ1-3,CASSPGVVGNTIYF,TGTGCCAGCAGCCCAGGCGTCGTCGGGAACACCATATATTTT
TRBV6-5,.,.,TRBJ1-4,CASSYLSPGSNEKLFF,TGTGCCAGCAGTTACCTCTCCCCAGGGTCTAATGAAAAACTGTTTTTT
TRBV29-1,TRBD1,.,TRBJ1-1,CSVRPDKDRESTEAFF,TGCAGCGTGCGACCCGATAAGGACAGGGAAAGCACTGAAGCTTTCTTT
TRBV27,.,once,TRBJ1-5,CASSRFGTEYSNQPQHF,TGTGCCAGCAGCCGCTTCGGAACGGAGTATAGCAATCAGCCCCAGCATTTT
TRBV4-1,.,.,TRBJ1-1,CASSQGGGRDTEAFF,TGCGCCAGCAGCCAAGGGGGGGGAAGGGACACTGAAGCTTTCTTT
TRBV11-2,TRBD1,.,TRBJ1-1,CASRGDRGCTEAFF,TGTGCCAGCAGGGGGGACAGGGGTTGTACTGAAGCTTTCTTT
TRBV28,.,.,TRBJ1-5,CASSLWGRQPQHF,TGTGCCAGCAGTTTATGGGGTCGCCAGCCCCAGCATTTT
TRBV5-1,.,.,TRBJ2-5,CASSPTADQETQYF,TGCGCCAGCAGCCCCACGGCTGATCAAGAGACCCAGTACTTC
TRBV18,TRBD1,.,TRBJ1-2,CASSPGQGADNYGYTF,TGTGCCAGCTCACCGGGGCAGGGGGCAGATAACTATGGCTACACCTTC
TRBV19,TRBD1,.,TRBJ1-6,CATTGQGNSPLHF,TGTGCCACGACGGGACAGGGGAATTCACCCCTCCACTTT
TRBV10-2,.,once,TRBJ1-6,CASSVEFDGRGYNSPLHF,TGCGCCAGCAGTGTAGAGTTCGACGGGCGAGGGTATAATTCACCCCTCCACTTT
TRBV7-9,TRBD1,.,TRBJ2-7,CASSLGTGSEQYF,TGTGCCAGCAGCTTAGGGACAGGGTCCGAGCAGTACTTC
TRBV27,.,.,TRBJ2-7,CASSLTGTYEQYF,TGTGCCAGCAGTTTAACAGGGACCTACGAGCAGTACTTC
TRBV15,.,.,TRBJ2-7,CATSVRMRGRSYEQYF,TGTGCCACCAGCGTACGAATGAGGGGACGCTCCTACGAGCAGTACTTC
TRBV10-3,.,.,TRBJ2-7,CAISLIAGGHEQYF,TGTGCCATCAGTCTCATTGCCGGCGGCCACGAGCAGTACTTC
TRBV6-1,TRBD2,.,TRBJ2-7,CALGRGGPPYEQYF,TGTGCCCTCGGGCGCGGGGGGCCACCCTACGAGCAGTACTTC
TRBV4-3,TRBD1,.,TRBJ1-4,CASSQDCGEAGQGDEKLFF,TGCGCCAGCAGCCAAGATTGCGGGGAGGCGGGACAGGGGGATGAAAAACTGTTTTTT
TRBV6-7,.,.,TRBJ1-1,CASSNEEETEAFF,TGTGCCAGCTCCAACGAGGAAGAAACTGAAGCTTTCTTT
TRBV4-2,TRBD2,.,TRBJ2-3,CASSPRLAGAATDTQYF,TGTGCCAGCTCACCGAGGCTAGCGGGGGCTGCGACAGATACGCAGTATTTT
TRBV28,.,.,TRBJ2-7,CASSPRGLLEQYF,TGTGCCAGCAGTCCTCGGGGCTTGCTCGAGCAGTACTTC
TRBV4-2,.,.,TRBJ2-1,CASSQARGRSYNEQFF,TGTGCCAGCAGCCAAGCCCGGGGGCGCTCCTACAATGAGCAGTTCTTC